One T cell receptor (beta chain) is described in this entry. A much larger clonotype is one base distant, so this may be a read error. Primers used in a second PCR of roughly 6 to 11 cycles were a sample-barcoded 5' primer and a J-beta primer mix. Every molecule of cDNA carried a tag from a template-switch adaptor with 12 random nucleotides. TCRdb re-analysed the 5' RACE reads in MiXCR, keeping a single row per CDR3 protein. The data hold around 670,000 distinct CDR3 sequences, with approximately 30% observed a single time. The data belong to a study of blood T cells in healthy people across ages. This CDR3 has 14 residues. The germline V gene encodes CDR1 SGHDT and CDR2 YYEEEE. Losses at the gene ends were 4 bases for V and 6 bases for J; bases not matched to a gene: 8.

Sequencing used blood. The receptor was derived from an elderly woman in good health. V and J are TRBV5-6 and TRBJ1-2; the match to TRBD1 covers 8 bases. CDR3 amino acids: CASSLGRGRDGYTF. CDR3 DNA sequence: TGTGCCAGCAGCCTTGGCAGGGGGCGCGATGGCTACACCTTC.